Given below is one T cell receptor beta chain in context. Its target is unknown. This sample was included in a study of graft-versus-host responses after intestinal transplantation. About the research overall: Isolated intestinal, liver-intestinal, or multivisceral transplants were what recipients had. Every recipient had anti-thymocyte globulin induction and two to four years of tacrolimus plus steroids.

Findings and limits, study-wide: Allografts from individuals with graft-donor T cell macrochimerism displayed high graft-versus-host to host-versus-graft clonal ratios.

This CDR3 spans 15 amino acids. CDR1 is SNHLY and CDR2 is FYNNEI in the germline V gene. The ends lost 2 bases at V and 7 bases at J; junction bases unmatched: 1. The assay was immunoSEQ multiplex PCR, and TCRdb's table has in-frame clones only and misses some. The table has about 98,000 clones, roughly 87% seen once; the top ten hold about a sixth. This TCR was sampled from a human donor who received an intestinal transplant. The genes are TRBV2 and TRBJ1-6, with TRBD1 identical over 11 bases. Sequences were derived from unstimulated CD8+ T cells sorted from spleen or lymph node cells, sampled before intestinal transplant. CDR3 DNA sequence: TGTGCCAGCAGTGAATGGGACAGGGGGAATTCACCCCTCCACTTT. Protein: CASSEWDRGNSPLHF.